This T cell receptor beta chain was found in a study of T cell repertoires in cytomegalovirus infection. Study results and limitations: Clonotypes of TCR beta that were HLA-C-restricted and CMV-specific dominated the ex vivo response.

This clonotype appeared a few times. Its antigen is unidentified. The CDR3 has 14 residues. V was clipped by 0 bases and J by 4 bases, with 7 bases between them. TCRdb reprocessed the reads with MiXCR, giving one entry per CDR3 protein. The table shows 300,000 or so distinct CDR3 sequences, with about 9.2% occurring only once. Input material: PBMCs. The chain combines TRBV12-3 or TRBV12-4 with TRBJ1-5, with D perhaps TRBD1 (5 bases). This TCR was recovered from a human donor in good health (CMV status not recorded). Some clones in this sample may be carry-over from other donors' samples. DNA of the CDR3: TGTGCCAGCAGTTTAGCGGGGCGAAATCAGCCCCAGCATTTT. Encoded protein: CASSLAGRNQPQHF.